The 10 T cell receptor beta chains below were found in one sample sequenced in a study of untreated major depressive disorder. Profiling relied on immunoSEQ multiplex PCR, and the TCRdb table lists in-frame clones only, not all of them. This sample has approximately 21,000 clones, with nearly 90% found just once. Material: CD4+ T cells from PBMCs. These receptors were obtained from a woman between 35 and 50 years old in good health.

The chain joins TRBV6-1 to TRBJ2-3; 7 bases agree with TRBD1. Germline CDR1 reads MNHNS; CDR2 reads SASEGT. With V trimmed by 3 bases and J by 0 bases, 3 bases remained unmatched. The CDR3 length is 15 residues. As DNA, the CDR3 is TGTGCCAGCAGTGAGACAGGGTCTAGCACAGATACGCAGTATTTT. Residues: CASSETGSSTDTQYF.

The rearrangement links TRBV10-3 to TRBJ1-2; no definite D call. The V gene lost 2 bases and the J gene lost 6 bases, with 10 bases spanning the gap. The germline V gene has CDR1 ENHRY and CDR2 SYGVKD. CDR3 length equals 13 residues. CDR3 sequence: CAISERGLDGYTF. The DNA for the CDR3 is TGTGCCATCAGTGAGAGAGGGCTCGATGGCTACACCTTC.

The CDR3: CASSKKGADRVNEKLFF. The CDR3 DNA sequence: TGTGCCAGCAGCAAAAAGGGCGCGGACAGGGTAAATGAAAAACTGTTTTTT. The chain uses TRBV21-1 and TRBJ1-4; whether TRBD1, the table's D call, matches the DNA was not checked. TRBV21-1 is an annotated pseudogene. The CDR3 covers 17 residues.

The V call is TRBV5-1, the J call TRBJ2-2, with D possibly matching TRBD2 (5 bases). The CDR3 loop spans 14 amino acids. V was pared by 5 bases and J by 2 bases, with 10 bases between. Germline V gene lookup returns CDR1 SGHRS and CDR2 YFSETQ. CDR3 residues: CASSSRGNTGELFF. Written as DNA, the CDR3 is TGCGCCAGCAGTTCTCGGGGAAACACCGGGGAGCTGTTTTTT.

The chain recombines TRBV20-1 with TRBJ2-3; D ambiguous. Trimming stripped 2 bases from V and 2 bases from J, with 2 bases between. In germline, CDR1 is DFQATT, CDR2 SNEGSKA (reference sequence). The CDR3 consists of 11 residues. CDR3 residues: CSARYTDTQYF. CDR3 nucleotide sequence: TGCAGTGCTAGATACACAGATACGCAGTATTTT.

The V and J genes are TRBV11-3 and TRBJ2-7; D is uncertain. The germline V gene has CDR1 SGHNT and CDR2 YENEEA. Trimming took 0 bases from V and 6 from J, leaving 12 bases between them. The CDR3 spans 14 residues. CDR3 amino acids: CASSLDRVSVEQYF. CDR3 nucleotide sequence: TGTGCCAGCAGCTTAGATCGCGTTAGTGTCGAGCAGTACTTC.

The chain joins TRBV5-1 to TRBJ2-3; 9 bases line up with TRBD2. Per the germline V gene, CDR1 is SGHRS and CDR2 is YFSETQ. The CDR3 runs to 17 residues. After removal of 0 bases from V and 2 bases from J, the junction contained 7 bases not matched to a gene. In DNA form, the CDR3 reads TGCGCCAGCAGCTTGGAACCTCCTAGCGGGGTCACAGATACGCAGTATTTT. Translated: CASSLEPPSGVTDTQYF.

The rearrangement links TRBV5-1 to TRBJ2-7, with 13 bases identical to TRBD2. The V and J ends lost 4 bases and 3 bases, in that order; junction bases with no gene match: 7. There are 16 residues in the CDR3. Germline CDR1 and CDR2: SGHRS and YFSETQ. The CDR3 reads CASSAGLAGEYYEQYV. The CDR3 DNA reads TGCGCCAGCAGCGCCGGACTAGCGGGGGAGTACTACGAGCAGTACGTC.

Here the CDR3 reads CAWDRGLGNTIYF. CDR3 nucleotides: TGTGCCTGGGACAGGGGCTTGGGGAACACCATATATTTT. This chain joins TRBV30 and TRBJ1-3; 8 bases align to TRBD1. The CDR3 has 13 amino acids. Germline V gene lookup returns CDR1 GTSNPN and CDR2 SVGIG (reference sequence). V gave up 5 bases and J gave up 7 bases; unmatched junction bases: 7.

This chain joins TRBV7-9 and TRBJ1-2; D is perhaps TRBD1 (5 bases). V was pared by 0 bases and J by 5 bases, with 13 bases between. Germline CDR1 reads SEHNR; CDR2 reads FQNEAQ (reference sequence). The CDR3 contains 15 residues. CDR3 bases: TGTGCCAGCAGCTTAGCCGGGACGGGCCTTTATGGCTACACCTTC. It is translated as CASSLAGTGLYGYTF.